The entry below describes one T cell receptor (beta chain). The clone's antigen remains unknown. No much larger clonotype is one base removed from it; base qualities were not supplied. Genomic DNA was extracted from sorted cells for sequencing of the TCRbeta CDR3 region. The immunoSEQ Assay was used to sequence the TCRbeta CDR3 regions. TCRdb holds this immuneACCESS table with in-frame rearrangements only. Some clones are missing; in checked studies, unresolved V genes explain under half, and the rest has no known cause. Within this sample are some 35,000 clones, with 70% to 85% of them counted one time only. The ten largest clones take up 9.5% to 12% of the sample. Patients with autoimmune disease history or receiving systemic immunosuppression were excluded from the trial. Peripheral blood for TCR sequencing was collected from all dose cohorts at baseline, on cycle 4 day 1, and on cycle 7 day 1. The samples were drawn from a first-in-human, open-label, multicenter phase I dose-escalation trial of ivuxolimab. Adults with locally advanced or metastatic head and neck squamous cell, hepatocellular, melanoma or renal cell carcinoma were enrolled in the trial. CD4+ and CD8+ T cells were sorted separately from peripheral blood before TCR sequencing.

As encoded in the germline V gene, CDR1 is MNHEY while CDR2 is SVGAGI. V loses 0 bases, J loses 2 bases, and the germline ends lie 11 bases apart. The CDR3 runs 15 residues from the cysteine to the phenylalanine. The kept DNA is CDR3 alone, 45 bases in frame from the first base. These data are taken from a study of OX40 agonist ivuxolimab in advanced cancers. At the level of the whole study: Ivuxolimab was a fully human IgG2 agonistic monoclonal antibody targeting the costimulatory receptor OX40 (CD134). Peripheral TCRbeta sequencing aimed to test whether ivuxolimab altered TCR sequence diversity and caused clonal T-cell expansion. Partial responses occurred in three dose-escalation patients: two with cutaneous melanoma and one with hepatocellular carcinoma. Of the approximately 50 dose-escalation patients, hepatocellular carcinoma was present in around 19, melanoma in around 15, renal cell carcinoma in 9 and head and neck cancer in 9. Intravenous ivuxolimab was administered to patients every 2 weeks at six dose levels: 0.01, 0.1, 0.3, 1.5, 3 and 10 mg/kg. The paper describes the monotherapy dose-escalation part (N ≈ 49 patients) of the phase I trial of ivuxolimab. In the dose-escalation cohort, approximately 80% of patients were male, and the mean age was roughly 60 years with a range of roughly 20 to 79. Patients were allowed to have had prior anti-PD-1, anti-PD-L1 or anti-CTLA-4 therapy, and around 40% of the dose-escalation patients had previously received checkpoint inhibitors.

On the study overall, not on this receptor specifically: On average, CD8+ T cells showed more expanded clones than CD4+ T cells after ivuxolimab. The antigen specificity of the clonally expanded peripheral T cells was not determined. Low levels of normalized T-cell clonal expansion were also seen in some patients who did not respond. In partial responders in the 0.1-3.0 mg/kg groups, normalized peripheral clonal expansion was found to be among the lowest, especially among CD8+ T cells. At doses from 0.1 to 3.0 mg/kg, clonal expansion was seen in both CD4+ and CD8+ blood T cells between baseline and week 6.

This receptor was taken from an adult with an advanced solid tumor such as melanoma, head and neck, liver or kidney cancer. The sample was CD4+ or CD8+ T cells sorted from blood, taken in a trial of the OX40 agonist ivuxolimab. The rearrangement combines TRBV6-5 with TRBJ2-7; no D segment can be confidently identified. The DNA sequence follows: TGTGCCAGCAGTTACTCCGTCAGCTTAGCCTACGAGCAGTACTTC. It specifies CASSYSVSLAYEQYF.